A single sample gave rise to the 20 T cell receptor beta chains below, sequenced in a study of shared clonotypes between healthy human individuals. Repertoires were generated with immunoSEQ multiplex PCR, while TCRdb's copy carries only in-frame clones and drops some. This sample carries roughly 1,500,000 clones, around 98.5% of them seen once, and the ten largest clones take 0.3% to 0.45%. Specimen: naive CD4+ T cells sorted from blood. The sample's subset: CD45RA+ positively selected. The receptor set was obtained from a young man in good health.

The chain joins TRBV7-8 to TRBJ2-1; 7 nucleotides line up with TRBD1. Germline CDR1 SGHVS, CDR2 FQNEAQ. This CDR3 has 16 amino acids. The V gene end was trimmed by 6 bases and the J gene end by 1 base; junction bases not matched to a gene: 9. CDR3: CASRPPGQPSYNEQFF. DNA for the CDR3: TGTGCCAGCAGACCTCCGGGACAGCCATCCTACAATGAGCAGTTCTTC. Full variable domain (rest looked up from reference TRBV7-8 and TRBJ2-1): GAGVSQSPRYKVAKRGQDVALRCDPISGHVSLFWYQQALGQGPEFLTYFQNEAQLDKSGLPSDRFFAERPEGSVSTLKIQRTQQEDSAVYLCASRPPGQPSYNEQFFGPGTRLTVL.

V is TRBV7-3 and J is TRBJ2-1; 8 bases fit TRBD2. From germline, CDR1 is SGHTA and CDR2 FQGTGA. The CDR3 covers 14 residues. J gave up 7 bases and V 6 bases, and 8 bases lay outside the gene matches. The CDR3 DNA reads TGTGCCAGCAGTCCGGGAGGGGAAATTAATGAGCAGTTCTTC. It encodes CASSPGGEINEQFF. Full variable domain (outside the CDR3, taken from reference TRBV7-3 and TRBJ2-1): GAGVSQTPSNKVTEKGKYVELRCDPISGHTALYWYRQSLGQGPEFLIYFQGTGAADDSGLPNDRFFAVRPEGSVSTLKIQRTERGDSAVYLCASSPGGEINEQFFGPGTRLTVL.

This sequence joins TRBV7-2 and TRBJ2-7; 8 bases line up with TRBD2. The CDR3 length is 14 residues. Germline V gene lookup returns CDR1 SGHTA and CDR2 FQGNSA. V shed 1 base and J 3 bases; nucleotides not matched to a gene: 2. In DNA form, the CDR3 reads TGTGCCAGCAGCTTAGTGCTAGCGGGCTACGAGCAGTACTTC. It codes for CASSLVLAGYEQYF.

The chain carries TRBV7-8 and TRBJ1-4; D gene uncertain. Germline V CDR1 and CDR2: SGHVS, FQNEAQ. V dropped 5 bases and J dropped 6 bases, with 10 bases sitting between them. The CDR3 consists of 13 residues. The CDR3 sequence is CASSPYDDEKLFF. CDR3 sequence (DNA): TGTGCCAGCAGCCCGTACGATGATGAAAAACTGTTTTTT.

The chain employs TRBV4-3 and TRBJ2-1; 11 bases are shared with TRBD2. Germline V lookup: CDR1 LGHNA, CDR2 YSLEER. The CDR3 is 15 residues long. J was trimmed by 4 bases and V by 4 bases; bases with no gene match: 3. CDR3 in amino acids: CASSPRTSGYNEQFF. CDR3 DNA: TGCGCCAGCAGCCCCCGGACTAGCGGGTACAATGAGCAGTTCTTC.

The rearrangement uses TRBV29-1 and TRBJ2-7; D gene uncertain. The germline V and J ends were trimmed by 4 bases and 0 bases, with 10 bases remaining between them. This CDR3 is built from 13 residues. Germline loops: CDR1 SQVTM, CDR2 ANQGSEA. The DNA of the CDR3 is TGCAGCGTTGGGGTAGAACTCTCCTACGAGCAGTACTTC. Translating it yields CSVGVELSYEQYF.

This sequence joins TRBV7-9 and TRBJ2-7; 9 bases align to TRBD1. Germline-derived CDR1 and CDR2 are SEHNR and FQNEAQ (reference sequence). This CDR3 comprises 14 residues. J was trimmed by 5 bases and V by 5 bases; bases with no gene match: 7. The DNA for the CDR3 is TGTGCCAGCAGCCCGGGACAGGGTTTCAACGAGCAGTACTTC. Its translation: CASSPGQGFNEQYF.

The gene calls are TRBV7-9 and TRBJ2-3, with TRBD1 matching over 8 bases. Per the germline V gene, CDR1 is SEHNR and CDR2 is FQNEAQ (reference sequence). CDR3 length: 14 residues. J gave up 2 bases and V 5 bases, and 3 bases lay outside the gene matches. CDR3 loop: CASSRDRFTDTQYF. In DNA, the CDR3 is TGTGCCAGCAGCCGGGACAGGTTCACAGATACGCAGTATTTT.

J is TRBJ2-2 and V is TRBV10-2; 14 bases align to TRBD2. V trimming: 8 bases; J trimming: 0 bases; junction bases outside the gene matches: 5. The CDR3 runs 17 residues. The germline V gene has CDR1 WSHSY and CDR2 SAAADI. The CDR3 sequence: CASFGTSGGANTGELFF. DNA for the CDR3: TGCGCCAGCTTTGGGACTAGCGGGGGCGCGAACACCGGGGAGCTGTTTTTT.

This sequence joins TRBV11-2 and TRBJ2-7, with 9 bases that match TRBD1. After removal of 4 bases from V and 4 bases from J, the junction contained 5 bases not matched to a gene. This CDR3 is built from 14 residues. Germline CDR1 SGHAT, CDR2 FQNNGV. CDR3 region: CASSSTTGGYEQYF. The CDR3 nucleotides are TGTGCCAGCAGCTCGACGACAGGGGGATACGAGCAGTACTTC.

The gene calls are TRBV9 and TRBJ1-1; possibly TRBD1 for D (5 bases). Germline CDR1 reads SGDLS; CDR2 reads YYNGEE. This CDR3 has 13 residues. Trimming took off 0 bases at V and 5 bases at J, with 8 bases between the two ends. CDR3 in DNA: TGTGCCAGCAGCGTAGAGGGGTTTACTGAAGCTTTCTTT. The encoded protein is CASSVEGFTEAFF.

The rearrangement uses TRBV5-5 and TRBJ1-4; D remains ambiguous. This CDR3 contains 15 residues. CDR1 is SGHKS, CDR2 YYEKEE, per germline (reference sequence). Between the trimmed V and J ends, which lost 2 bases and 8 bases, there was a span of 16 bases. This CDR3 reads CASSFFIRLGEKLFF. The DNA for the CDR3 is TGTGCCAGCAGCTTCTTCATCAGGTTAGGAGAAAAACTGTTTTTT.

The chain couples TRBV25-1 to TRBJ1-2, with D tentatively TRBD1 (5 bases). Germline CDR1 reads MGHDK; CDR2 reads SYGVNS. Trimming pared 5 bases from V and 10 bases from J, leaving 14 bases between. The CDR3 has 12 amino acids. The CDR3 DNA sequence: TGTGCCAGCAGTCTAAGGGGTGGGTTCTACACCTTC. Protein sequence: CASSLRGGFYTF.

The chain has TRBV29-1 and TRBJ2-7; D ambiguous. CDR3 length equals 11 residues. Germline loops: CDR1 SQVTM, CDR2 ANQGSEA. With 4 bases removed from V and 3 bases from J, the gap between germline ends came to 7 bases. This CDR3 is CSVAVDYEQYF. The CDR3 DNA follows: TGCAGCGTTGCTGTTGACTACGAGCAGTACTTC.

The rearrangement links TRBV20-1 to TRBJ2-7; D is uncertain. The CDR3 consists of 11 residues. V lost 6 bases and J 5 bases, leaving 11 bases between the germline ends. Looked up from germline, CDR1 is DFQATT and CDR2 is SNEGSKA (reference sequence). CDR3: CSAVPGDEQYF. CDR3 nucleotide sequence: TGCAGTGCGGTCCCTGGGGACGAGCAGTACTTC.

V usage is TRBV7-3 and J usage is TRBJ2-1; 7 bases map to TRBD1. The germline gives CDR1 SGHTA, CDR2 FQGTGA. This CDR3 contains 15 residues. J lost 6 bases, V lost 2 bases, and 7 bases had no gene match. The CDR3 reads CASSLVGGGFNEQFF. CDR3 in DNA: TGTGCCAGCAGCTTAGTAGGGGGCGGATTCAATGAGCAGTTCTTC.

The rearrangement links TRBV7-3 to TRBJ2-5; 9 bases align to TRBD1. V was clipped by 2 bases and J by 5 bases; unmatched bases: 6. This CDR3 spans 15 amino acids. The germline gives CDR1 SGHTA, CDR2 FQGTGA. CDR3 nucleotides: TGTGCCAGCAGCTTAGTACAGGGGGCATGGGAGACCCAGTACTTC. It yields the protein CASSLVQGAWETQYF.

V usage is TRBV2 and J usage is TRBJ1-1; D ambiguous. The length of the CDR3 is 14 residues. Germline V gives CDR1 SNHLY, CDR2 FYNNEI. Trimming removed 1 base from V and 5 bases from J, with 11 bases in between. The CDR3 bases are TGTGCCAGCAGTGAAGGGATAGGTCGGACTGAAGCTTTCTTT. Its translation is CASSEGIGRTEAFF.

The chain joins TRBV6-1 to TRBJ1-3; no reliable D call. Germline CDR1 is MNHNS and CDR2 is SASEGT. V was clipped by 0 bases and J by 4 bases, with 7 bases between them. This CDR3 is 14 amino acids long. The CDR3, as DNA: TGTGCCAGCAGTGAAGCGCTAGGGGGAAACACCATATATTTT. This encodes CASSEALGGNTIYF.

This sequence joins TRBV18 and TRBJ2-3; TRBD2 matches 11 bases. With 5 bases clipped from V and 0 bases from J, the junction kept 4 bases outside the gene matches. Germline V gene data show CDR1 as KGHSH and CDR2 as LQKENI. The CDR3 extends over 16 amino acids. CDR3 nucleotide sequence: TGTGCCAGCTCAACCGTAGCGGGAGGGAGCACAGATACGCAGTATTTT. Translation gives CASSTVAGGSTDTQYF.